This T cell receptor (beta chain) was sequenced during a study of identical twins. In TCRdb, the 5' RACE reads were re-called with MiXCR into one record per CDR3 protein. The data contain nearly 900,000 distinct CDR3 sequences, approximately 13% of them singletons. In addition, the sample was reused for a study of yellow fever vaccine responses in identical twins.

Specimen: PBMCs. This TCR came from a young woman in good health.

Here the CDR3 DNA reads TGTGCCAGCAGTTACGGTGGGGACAGGGATATTACCTCTGGGGCCAACGTCCTGACTTTC. Translation gives CASSYGGDRDITSGANVLTF. This chain uses TRBV6-2 or TRBV6-3 with TRBJ2-6; TRBD1 matches 9 bases. The CDR3 extends over 20 amino acids. The germline V gene has CDR1 MNHEY and CDR2 SVGEGT. Losses at the gene ends were 2 bases for V and 0 bases for J; bases not matched to a gene: 11.